This T cell receptor (beta chain) emerged from a study of coeliac disease. Study-level background: Each coeliac patient was active, refractory type I, or diet-controlled. Study outcomes and limitations: According to the authors, this method cannot detect gliadin-specific T cells in an unbiased way. Lower clonality than controls marked TRB and TRG repertoires from active celiac intraepithelial and lamina propria samples. Known gliadin-specific TRB sequences: about 55% of the 18 coeliac samples, only 1 of 6 controls. Few TRB amino acid sequences were shared between samples; most were unique.

TCRdb's table, derived via immunoSEQ multiplex PCR, lists solely in-frame clones and lacks some. The sample carries over 6,500 clones, 60% to 70% recorded once. This CDR3 has 14 amino acids. Germline values: CDR1 MDHEN, CDR2 SYDVKM. Losses at the gene ends were 6 bases for V and 11 bases for J; bases not matched to a gene: 12. This clone was seen a single time. Antigen specificity is unknown. Sequencing was carried out using lamina propria lymphocytes from the gut. The sequence was obtained from a woman aged 18-30 years with active celiac disease. The chain links TRBV28 to TRBJ1-4; 7 positions match TRBD1. The CDR3 nucleotides are TGTGCCAGCAGCCTACCCGACAGGGCCGGTAAACTGTTTTTT. This sequence encodes CASSLPDRAGKLFF.